This T cell receptor (beta chain) was identified during a study of long-term antiretroviral therapy in people with HIV. Germline values: CDR1 SGHRS, CDR2 YFSETQ. CDR3 length: 16 amino acids. V dropped 0 bases and J dropped 0; count of bases not matched to a gene: 4. The assay, immunoSEQ v3.0, was run at survey level. Data came from immunoSEQ multiplex PCR; TCRdb stores just in-frame clones and leaves some out. The table includes approximately 15,000 clones, around 84% detected once. This clone came up once. Its antigen is not known. Findings and caveats of the study: Diversity measured after ART increased yet remained under transplant donor controls. Control repertoires displayed wider CDR3 length ranges than the HIV repertoires.

Cryopreserved PBMC samples of about 1-11 million cells were used for DNA extraction. Sample: unsorted PBMCs, taken 0.1 years after starting antiretroviral therapy. The genes are TRBV5-1 and TRBJ2-3; 7 nucleotides agree with TRBD2. The receptor was derived from a young man with HIV. The CDR3 sequence: CASSLDSAGSTDTQYF. CDR3 bases: TGCGCCAGCAGCTTGGATTCAGCGGGGAGCACAGATACGCAGTATTTT. Based on the CDR3 plus reference TRBV5-1 and TRBJ2-3, the full variable domain is KAGVTQTPRYLIKTRGQQVTLSCSPISGHRSVSWYQQTPGQGLQFLFEYFSETQRNKGNFPGRFSGRQFSNSRSEMNVSTLELGDSALYLCASSLDSAGSTDTQYFGPGTRLTVL.